The T cell receptor beta chain described here comes from a study of blood T cell repertoires in COVID-19. The CDR3 length is 14 residues. Germline CDR1 reads LNHNV; CDR2 reads YYDKDF (reference sequence). With V trimmed by 5 bases and J by 2 bases, 5 bases remained unmatched. This table comes from immunoSEQ multiplex PCR, and its TCRdb copy is limited to in-frame clones, with some not included. The repertoire holds roughly 250,000 clones, with approximately 90% as singletons. The TCR was taken from a woman between 35 and 50 years old who had recovered from COVID-19. Specimen: peripheral blood. The V call is TRBV15, the J call TRBJ2-7; 8 bases agree with TRBD1. CDR3 DNA: TGTGCCACCAGCCGCCACAGGGGGGCCTACGAGCAGTACTTC. This sequence encodes CATSRHRGAYEQYF. The variable domain in full, completed from reference TRBV15 and TRBJ2-7, reads DAMVIQNPRYQVTQFGKPVTLSCSQTLNHNVMYWYQQKSSQAPKLLFHYYDKDFNNEADTPDNFQSRRPNTSFCFLDIRSPGLGDTAMYLCATSRHRGAYEQYFGPGTRLTVT.